These T cell receptor beta chains were read from a single sample in a study of T cell repertoires in cytomegalovirus infection. TCRdb itself ran the reads through MiXCR, one entry per CDR3 protein. This sample yields around 900,000 distinct CDR3 sequences, of which roughly 30% are seen a single time; roughly 13% belongs to the top ten. These receptors are not linked to any known antigen. The source material was cultured CD8+ T cells from PBMCs, sampled from culture after CMV antigen stimulation. These receptors were taken from a human donor in good health (CMV status not recorded). Some clones in this sample may be carry-over from other donors' samples. The CDR3 runs from the conserved cysteine through the conserved F or W. A D gene is named only where the DNA matches it firmly. Clone size, where shown, is once, few, many, or a class for clones that have expanded.

size,V,J,D,CDR3,DNA
.,TRBV10-2,TRBJ2-1,TRBD2,CASSAAPGLVF,TGCGCCAGCAGTGCTGCACCGGGACTAGTCTTC
few,TRBV4-1,TRBJ2-3,.,CASSQDEVGSTDTQYF,TGCGCCAGCAGCCAAGATGAGGTGGGATCCACAGATACGCAGTATTTT
.,TRBV7-9,TRBJ2-5,.,CASSYPDSGQETQYF,TGTGCCAGCAGCTATCCAGACAGTGGCCAAGAGACCCAGTACTTC
few,TRBV27,TRBJ1-1,.,CASSLLGGLEAFF,TGTGCCAGCAGTTTATTAGGGGGTTTGGAAGCTTTCTTT
.,TRBV5-1,TRBJ2-3,TRBD1,CASSLVSQGQGNTDTQYF,TGCGCCAGCAGCTTGGTCTCTCAAGGACAGGGCAATACAGATACGCAGTATTTT
.,TRBV12-3/TRBV12-4,TRBJ2-2,TRBD2,CASRGNSGNPISTGELFF,TGTGCCAGCAGGGGGAACAGCGGGAACCCGATTTCCACCGGGGAGCTGTTTTTT
few,TRBV6-5,TRBJ1-5,.,CASRALGSNQPQHF,TGTGCCAGCAGAGCCCTAGGGAGCAATCAGCCCCAGCATTTT
.,TRBV5-4,TRBJ2-2,TRBD2,CAEGERGGGPGELFF,TGTGCCGAGGGCGAGCGGGGGGGCGGTCCCGGGGAGCTGTTTTTT
many,TRBV27,TRBJ2-3,TRBD2,CASSLAPSGLTDTQYF,TGTGCCAGCAGCTTAGCCCCTAGCGGGCTAACAGATACGCAGTATTTT
many,TRBV7-2,TRBJ1-6,TRBD1,CASSWRQGASNSPLHF,TGTGCCAGCAGCTGGCGACAGGGGGCAAGTAATTCACCCCTCCACTTT
.,TRBV6-5,TRBJ2-1,TRBD1,CASSYSIGTGVEQFF,TGTGCCAGCAGTTACTCTATTGGGACAGGTGTTGAGCAGTTCTTC
.,TRBV4-1,TRBJ1-4,.,CTSSYSYTNEKLFF,TGTACCAGCAGCTACAGTTACACTAATGAAAAACTGTTTTTT
.,TRBV7-3,TRBJ1-1,.,CASRNRPLMNTEAFF,TGTGCCAGCCGGAACAGACCCTTGATGAACACTGAAGCTTTCTTT
.,TRBV4-2,TRBJ2-7,.,CASKKTLAGEQYF,TGTGCCAGCAAAAAGACCTTGGCTGGCGAGCAGTACTTC
few,TRBV10-2,TRBJ1-5,.,CASSEVDSYDQPQHF,TGCGCCAGCAGTGAAGTGGATAGTTACGATCAGCCCCAGCATTTT
few,TRBV20-1,TRBJ2-7,.,CSAREQGQQYF,TGCAGTGCTAGAGAGCAAGGACAGCAGTACTTC
many,TRBV12-3/TRBV12-4,TRBJ2-7,.,CASSSRLERTYEQYF,TGTGCCAGCAGCTCAAGACTAGAACGCACCTACGAGCAGTACTTC
.,TRBV7-8,TRBJ2-2,TRBD1,CASSLWTLTGLTGELFF,TGTGCCAGCAGCTTATGGACCTTGACAGGGCTCACCGGGGAGCTGTTTTTT
.,TRBV9,TRBJ1-1,.,CASSVEGVPNTEAFF,TGTGCCAGCAGCGTAGAGGGGGTCCCGAACACTGAAGCTTTCTTT
many,TRBV12-3/TRBV12-4,TRBJ2-7,TRBD1,CASSLRQGDEQYF,TGTGCCAGCAGTTTACGACAGGGAGACGAGCAGTACTTC
few,TRBV27,TRBJ2-3,TRBD1,CASSSHPIQGLSDTQYF,TGTGCCAGCAGTTCCCATCCCATACAGGGGCTCTCAGATACGCAGTATTTT
few,TRBV12-3/TRBV12-4,TRBJ2-1,TRBD2,CASSFGTSGGEGEQFF,TGTGCCAGCAGTTTCGGGACTAGCGGGGGGGAGGGTGAGCAGTTCTTC
.,TRBV4-1,TRBJ2-1,.,CASSQAGALYNEQFF,TGCGCCAGCAGCCAAGCCGGCGCCCTTTACAATGAGCAGTTCTTC
.,TRBV10-3,TRBJ2-5,.,CAISEWIPPRETQYF,TGTGCCATCAGTGAGTGGATTCCCCCGCGGGAGACCCAGTACTTC
many,TRBV7-6,TRBJ2-2,.,CASSLARQTGELFF,TGTGCCAGCAGCTTAGCCCGACAAACCGGGGAGCTGTTTTTT
.,TRBV6-8,TRBJ1-1,.,CASAEGRGTEAFF,TGTGCCAGCGCGGAAGGAAGGGGCACTGAAGCTTTCTTT
.,TRBV4-1,TRBJ2-2,TRBD1,CASSQDREEDTGELFF,TGCGCCAGCAGCCAGGACAGGGAGGAGGACACCGGGGAGCTGTTTTTT
.,TRBV20-1,TRBJ2-5,.,CSAMRLDQETQYF,TGCAGTGCAATGAGACTCGACCAAGAGACCCAGTACTTC
.,TRBV4-3,TRBJ1-4,.,CASSQDAGGNEKLFF,TGCGCCAGCAGCCAAGATGCGGGGGGGAACGAAAAACTGTTTTTT
many,TRBV7-6,TRBJ1-1,.,CASSLTGGVNTEAFF,TGTGCCAGCAGCTTAACTGGGGGTGTGAACACTGAAGCTTTCTTT
.,TRBV11-2,TRBJ1-1,.,CASSPWRLAENTEAFF,TGTGCCAGCAGCCCTTGGAGGCTTGCCGAGAACACTGAAGCTTTCTTT
.,TRBV7-6,TRBJ1-2,.,CASSLALGGGGYTF,TGTGCCAGCAGCTTAGCGCTCGGGGGGGGCGGCTACACCTTC
many,TRBV7-9,TRBJ2-3,.,CASSLDSDTQYF,TGTGCCAGCAGCCTCGACTCAGATACGCAGTATTTT
.,TRBV9,TRBJ1-4,TRBD1,CASSVGDRVFEKLFF,TGTGCCAGCAGCGTAGGCGACAGGGTGTTTGAAAAACTGTTTTTT
.,TRBV10-3,TRBJ2-3,TRBD2,CAISARSVSSGGDQNTDTQYF,TGTGCCATCAGTGCTCGATCTGTGTCTAGCGGGGGGGACCAGAACACAGATACGCAGTATTTT
.,TRBV27,TRBJ2-1,TRBD2,CATKRGLATYNEQFF,TGTGCCACCAAAAGGGGACTAGCCACCTACAATGAGCAGTTCTTC
.,TRBV27,TRBJ2-1,.,CASSSRGGAFYNEQFF,TGTGCCAGCAGCTCACGTGGGGGGGCCTTCTACAATGAGCAGTTCTTC
.,TRBV5-1,TRBJ2-5,TRBD2,CASSSRGDPETQYF,TGCGCCAGCAGCTCCCGGGGGGACCCAGAGACCCAGTACTTC
.,TRBV11-2,TRBJ2-7,.,CASSLDGTWGYYEQYF,TGTGCCAGCAGCTTAGATGGTACATGGGGATACTACGAGCAGTACTTC
few,TRBV7-6,TRBJ2-5,.,CASSSIPGGRETQYF,TGTGCCAGCAGTTCAATCCCGGGGGGCCGGGAGACCCAGTACTTC